Listed here are 2 T cell receptor beta chains from one sample, sequenced in a study of blood T cell repertoires in COVID-19. TCRdb's table, derived via immunoSEQ multiplex PCR, lists solely in-frame clones and lacks some. The sample holds about 62,000 clones, 70% to 90% seen once. The specimen was peripheral blood. These TCRs come from a human donor in a cohort sampled during active COVID-19.

The chain uses TRBV7-2 and TRBJ2-3; 11 nucleotides match TRBD2. The CDR3 covers 16 residues. V was clipped by 5 bases and J by 2 bases; unmatched bases: 6. The germline V gene encodes CDR1 SGHTA and CDR2 FQGNSA. For the CDR3, the DNA is TGTGCCAGCAGCGCTAGCGGGGGGACAACCACAGATACGCAGTATTTT. Protein product: CASSASGGTTTDTQYF.

This CDR3 reads CASSVGTVQETQYF. The CDR3 bases are TGTGCCAGCAGCGTAGGGACAGTCCAAGAGACCCAGTACTTC. This rearrangement joins TRBV9 to TRBJ2-5, with D tentatively TRBD1 (6 bases). Germline V CDR1 and CDR2: SGDLS, YYNGEE. The CDR3 has 14 residues. V lost 0 bases, J lost 1 base, and 7 bases lay in between.